This section outlines one T cell receptor (beta chain) sequence together with its context. This record belongs to a study of T cell changes during pregnancy in multiple sclerosis. The CDR3 is 16 amino acids. With V trimmed by 5 bases and J by 7 bases, 7 bases remained unmatched. Looked up from germline, CDR1 is MNHNY and CDR2 is SVGAGI (reference sequence). The repertoire was sequenced with immunoSEQ multiplex PCR; TCRdb's copy has only in-frame clones and lacks some. The sample has about 52,000 clones; 80% to 95% are singletons. The chain has TRBV6-6 and TRBJ2-1; 14 nucleotides match TRBD2. This specimen was CD4+ T cells from peripheral blood mononuclear cells, taken in the third trimester of pregnancy. The sequence derives from a female donor with multiple sclerosis, enrolled in a pregnancy study. The CDR3 bases are TGTGCCAGCAGTCCACCGGGACTAGCGGGAGAAAATGAGCAGTTCTTC. Translating gives CASSPPGLAGENEQFF.